Reported below is one T cell receptor (beta chain). Its antigen is unknown. This record belongs to a study of identical twins. Germline V lookup: CDR1 SNHLY, CDR2 FYNNEI. CDR3 length: 14 amino acids. V was pared by 6 bases and J by 0 bases, with 9 bases between. Overall study findings and caveats: The more abundant beta clonotypes in cord blood had fewer insertions, and memory repertoires did not show this. Beta out-of-frame twin sharing showed a weaker excess. Excess low generation probability was seen in twin-shared out-of-frame alpha sequences. It was out-of-frame TCR alpha sharing in monozygotic twins that models underestimated.

Each CDR3 protein is one row after TCRdb ran MiXCR on the 5' RACE reads. Found here are hundreds of thousands of distinct CDR3 sequences, roughly 7.2% of them singletons; the top ten hold over 1.5%. This sample was shared with a second study, whose subject was yellow fever vaccine responses in identical twins.

The chain employs TRBV2 and TRBJ1-5; no reliable D call. This clonotype originated in a woman aged 18 to 35 in good health. Sequenced material: PBMCs. CDR3 sequence (DNA): TGTGCCAGCAGGGCCACAAATAGCAATCAGCCCCAGCATTTT. Translated: CASRATNSNQPQHF.